What follows are 16 T cell receptor beta chains derived from one specimen sequenced in a study of Graves' ophthalmopathy and Graves' hyperthyroidism. RNA transcripts were the source from which TCR beta CDR3 regions were amplified. The authors performed first-round RT-PCR with HTBI primers and then a second-round multiplex PCR. TCRdb reanalysed the multiplex PCR reads using MiXCR and keeps one entry per CDR3 protein. The table records 900,000 to 1,200,000 distinct CDR3 sequences, less than 45% of them present only once. Input material: peripheral blood or thyroid tissue (not recorded which). The receptors originated from an adult man with Graves' hyperthyroidism.

The chain has TRBV28 and TRBJ2-5; D is uncertain. The germline gives CDR1 MDHEN, CDR2 SYDVKM. The CDR3 spans 12 residues. Deletions cut 6 bases from V and 7 bases from J, with 12 bases between. The CDR3 loop is CASSLPDRTQYF. Here the CDR3 DNA reads TGTGCCAGCAGCCTCCCCGATCGGACCCAGTACTTC.

This clonotype was detected ten times or more. The gene calls are TRBV6-5 and TRBJ1-5; 7 bases align to TRBD1. Germline CDR1 MNHEY, CDR2 SVGAGI. This CDR3 has 14 amino acids. V shed 6 bases, J shed 7 bases, and the junction held 9 bases outside the gene matches. The CDR3 loop is CASSLGTAGQPQHF. The CDR3 DNA reads as TGTGCCAGCAGCCTCGGGACAGCGGGCCAGCCCCAGCATTTT.

This clonotype appeared many times. The chain is built from TRBV20-1 and TRBJ1-5; D unresolved. From germline, CDR1 is DFQATT and CDR2 SNEGSKA (reference sequence). V dropped 6 bases and J dropped 3 bases, with 18 bases sitting between them. The CDR3 covers 15 residues. Here the CDR3 DNA reads TGCAGTGCCTACCGGAGCGGACGGTCCAATCAGCCCCAGCATTTT. Translated, it gives CSAYRSGRSNQPQHF.

This clonotype was recorded many times. The chain has TRBV7-6 and TRBJ2-2; TRBD1 aligns across 10 bases. Germline CDR1 and CDR2: SGHVS and FNYEAQ. V was clipped by 1 base and J by 13 bases; unmatched bases: 3. The CDR3 contains 13 residues. This chain's CDR3 is CASSLGQGARLFF. For the CDR3, the DNA is TGTGCCAGCAGCTTAGGACAGGGGGCAAGGCTGTTTTTT. The whole variable domain, remainder taken from reference TRBV7-6 and TRBJ2-2, is GAGVSQSPRYKVTKRGQDVALRCDPISGHVSLYWYRQALGQGPEFLTYFNYEAQQDKSGLPNDRFSAERPEGSISTLTIQRTEQRDSAMYRCASSLGQGARLFFGEGSRLTVL.

This clonotype was seen just once. The chain uses TRBV7-4 and TRBJ2-7; 7 bases are a match to TRBD1. CDR1 SGHVT and CDR2 SQSDAQ come from the germline V gene. This CDR3 comprises 16 residues. V was pared by 6 bases and J by 2 bases, with 13 bases of the junction left unmatched. CDR3 protein: CASRTSEGQGAYEQYF. As DNA, the CDR3 is TGTGCCAGCAGGACATCCGAAGGTCAGGGGGCCTACGAGCAGTACTTC. The full variable domain, in which reference TRBV7-4 and TRBJ2-7 provide the parts outside the CDR3, is GAGVSQSPRYKVAKRGRDVALRCDSISGHVTLYWYRQTLGQGSEVLTYSQSDAQRDKSGRPSGRFSAERPERSVSTLKIQRTEQGDSAVYLCASRTSEGQGAYEQYFGPGTRLTVT.

The table lists this clonotype with a few counts. The CDR3 region has the DNA TGTGCCAGCAGGACCCATACAGGGCTCTCTGGAAACACCATATATTTT. Translation gives CASRTHTGLSGNTIYF. This chain links TRBV2 with TRBJ1-3; possibly TRBD1 for D (6 bases). V lost 6 bases, J lost 0 bases, and 15 bases lay in between. The CDR3 is made up of 16 amino acids. Germline V gene lookup returns CDR1 SNHLY and CDR2 FYNNEI.

A word on this clonotype: A much larger clone sits a single nucleotide away, making a read error possible. The J gene is TRBJ2-2, the V gene TRBV7-6; 16 nucleotides match TRBD2. This CDR3 is built from 21 residues. CDR1 and CDR2 (germline): SGHVS, FNYEAQ. V lost 8 bases, J lost 4 bases, and 19 bases stayed unmatched. The CDR3 DNA reads TGTGCCAGCGGCCACTACTTCGTGGGACTAGCGGGAGGGCCTGGCACCGGGGAGCTGTTTTTT. Protein: CASGHYFVGLAGGPGTGELFF.

As for this clonotype: Given a much more abundant clone one base away, this may be a read error. The chain links TRBV4-3 to TRBJ1-2; possible D gene TRBD1, 5 bases. Per the germline V gene, CDR1 is LGHNA and CDR2 is YSLEER. CDR3 size: 15 residues. V lost 0 bases to trimming and J lost 5 bases, with 13 bases between them. This CDR3 reads CASSQDLGAAYGYTF. CDR3 nucleotides: TGCGCCAGCAGCCAAGATCTCGGGGCAGCTTATGGCTACACCTTC.

Concerning this clonotype: A much more abundant neighbour one base away suggests this may be a read error. V gene TRBV7-2 combines with J gene TRBJ2-5; the D gene could be TRBD1 or TRBD2 (5 bases each). There are 15 residues in the CDR3. Germline V CDR1 and CDR2: SGHTA, FQGNSA. Trimming stripped 5 bases from V and 4 bases from J, with 17 bases between. CDR3 residues: CASSITGAGRETQYF. The DNA for the CDR3 is TGTGCCAGCAGCATTACCGGGGCAGGGCGAGAGACCCAGTACTTC.

The chain is built from TRBV3-1 and TRBJ2-7, with no clear D. The CDR3 is 14 residues long. CDR1 is LGHDT, CDR2 YNNKEL, per germline (reference sequence). The V end lost 2 bases, the J end lost 1 base, and 9 bases lay between the germline ends. This chain's CDR3 is CASSQRYQSYEQYF. The CDR3 DNA follows: TGTGCCAGCAGCCAAAGGTATCAGTCCTACGAGCAGTACTTC.

This clonotype has more than one count but fewer than ten. CDR3 sequence reads: CASSLDQGNTIYF. In DNA, the CDR3 is TGTGCCAGCAGCCTGGACCAAGGAAACACCATATATTTT. The chain joins TRBV5-6 to TRBJ1-3; D is undetermined. CDR1 and CDR2 (germline): SGHDT, YYEEEE. Trimming left V 4 bases short and J 4 bases short, with 9 bases between. The CDR3 length is 13 residues.

On this clonotype itself: A clone one base away is much larger, so this may be a read error. The genes are TRBV12-3 or TRBV12-4 and TRBJ2-5, with D unclear. CDR3 size: 14 residues. The germline V and J ends were trimmed by 8 bases and 4 bases, with 17 bases remaining between them. Here the CDR3 reads CASAPRAVGETQYF. The CDR3 region has the DNA TGTGCCAGCGCCCCCCGCGCTGTCGGAGAGACCCAGTACTTC.

The chain joins TRBV7-8 to TRBJ2-7; TRBD1 is a possible D gene (6 bases). Germline V gene sequence: CDR1 SGHVS, CDR2 FQNEAQ. V was cut by 5 bases and J by 6 bases, with 14 bases left in between. This CDR3 has 13 residues. The CDR3 region has the DNA TGTGCCAGCAGCGCATACCAGGGGACCGAGCAGTACTTC. Translating it yields CASSAYQGTEQYF.

This clonotype was recorded a few times. A much larger clone sits a single nucleotide away, making a read error possible. V gene TRBV6-1 combines with J gene TRBJ1-5; 9 nucleotides agree with TRBD1. TRBJ2-3 explains the end of the DNA better; the J call may be wrong. Germline V gene data show CDR1 as MNHNS and CDR2 as SASEGT. The CDR3 extends over 14 amino acids. CDR3 loop: CASSPGQGRQPQYF. The CDR3 DNA reads TGTGCCAGCAGTCCGGGACAGGGTCGACAGCCCCAGTATTTT.

In its sample, this clonotype was seen many times. The rearrangement uses TRBV7-9 and TRBJ2-7; D is unclear. This CDR3 is built from 14 residues. The germline gives CDR1 SEHNR, CDR2 FQNEAQ (reference sequence). V was trimmed by 4 bases and J by 7 bases, leaving 17 bases between them. The CDR3 region is CASSSPFGLREQYF. CDR3 DNA: TGTGCCAGCAGCTCCCCCTTTGGTTTAAGGGAGCAGTACTTC.

This clonotype was recorded a few times. Its ends do not fully match the called genes, so a read error is possible. V is TRBV10-3 and J is TRBJ2-5; 12 bases map to TRBD2. The length of the CDR3 is 16 residues. Germline CDR1 is ENHRY and CDR2 is SYGVKD. The CDR3 protein is CAISDGLAGRQEAQYF. The CDR3 nucleotides read TGTGCCATCAGTGACGGACTAGCGGGGAGACAAGAGGCCCAGTACTTC.